This T cell receptor (beta chain) was recorded in a study of blood T cells in healthy people across ages. Comments on this clonotype: As yet, its antigen is unknown. The conserved final phenylalanine or tryptophan is absent from the CDR3, which likely points to a read error.

The study drew donors from healthy Caucasian individuals in Russia aged roughly 6 to 90. The authors drew around 11 milliliters of peripheral blood from each donor. The study, taken as a whole, reports: Naive T cell percentage strongly correlated with TCR beta diversity.

CDR1 is SGDLS, CDR2 YYNGEE, per germline. Germline trimming cut 0 bases from V and 8 bases from J; bases unmatched to any gene: 9. The CDR3 runs to 16 residues. A second PCR, run for roughly 7 to 11 cycles, used a sample-barcoded 5' primer plus a J-beta primer mix. Per sample, CDR3-containing paired-end reads numbered at least 2.5 million. TCRdb used MiXCR to reprocess the 5' RACE reads, holding one entry per CDR3 protein. The table shows fewer than 800,000 distinct CDR3 sequences, with roughly 32% occurring only once. Sequencing was carried out using blood. The receptor was isolated from an elderly woman in good health. This rearrangement joins TRBV9 to TRBJ2-1, with 9 positions matching TRBD2. CDR3 in amino acids: CASSVAGLAGRDEQFC. The CDR3 DNA is TGTGCCAGCAGCGTAGCAGGGCTAGCGGGGAGGGATGAGCAGTTCTGC.